What follows are 4 T cell receptor beta chains derived from one specimen sequenced in a study of cytomegalovirus exposure and HLA in healthy donors. The PCR employed 60 Vbeta primers together with 13 Jbeta primers. Assay: immunoSEQ multiplex PCR; the TCRdb copy retains only in-frame clones and omits some. The table counts about 120,000 clones; 5.5% to 8% lies in the top ten. The sequencing input was PBMCs. These TCRs come from a man in his forties in good health and CMV-seropositive.

The chain has TRBV19 and TRBJ2-2; 7 bases fit TRBD2. Per the germline V gene, CDR1 is LNHDA and CDR2 is SQIVND (reference sequence). This CDR3 spans 17 amino acids. V lost 6 bases and J lost 0; bases outside the gene matches: 10. CDR3 in amino acids: CASRPGGGVANTGELFF. The DNA for the CDR3 is TGTGCCAGTAGACCCGGCGGGGGTGTAGCGAACACCGGGGAGCTGTTTTTT. The full variable domain, with the rest looked up from reference TRBV19 and TRBJ2-2, is DGGITQSPKYLFRKEGQNVTLSCEQNLNHDAMYWYRQDPGQGLRLIYYSQIVNDFQKGDIAEGYSVSREKKESFPLTVTSAQKNPTAFYLCASRPGGGVANTGELFFGEGSRLTVL.

Comments on this clone: The same CDR3 also results from other DNA sequences found in this sample. The rearrangement joins TRBV29-1 to TRBJ1-6; D not certain. Germline V gene sequence: CDR1 SQVTM, CDR2 ANQGSEA. The CDR3 sequence is 13 residues long. The V end was cut by 6 bases, the J end by 1 base, with 7 bases between. CDR3 sequence: CSVEESYNSPLHF. As DNA, the CDR3 is TGCAGCGTGGAGGAGTCCTATAATTCACCCCTCCACTTT.

The V gene is TRBV5-5, the J gene TRBJ1-5; 9 bases match TRBD1. With V trimmed by 4 bases and J by 6 bases, 17 bases remained unmatched. There are 18 residues in the CDR3. Germline V gives CDR1 SGHKS, CDR2 YYEKEE (reference sequence). CDR3 sequence reads: CASSPIIRDRVNGQPQHF. DNA of the CDR3: TGTGCCAGCAGCCCCATAATTCGGGACAGGGTCAACGGTCAGCCCCAGCATTTT.

V is TRBV27 and J is TRBJ1-3; D is perhaps TRBD1 (6 bases). V was trimmed by 6 bases and J by 4 bases, leaving 16 bases between them. Looked up from germline, CDR1 is MNHEY and CDR2 is SMNVEV (reference sequence). This CDR3 is built from 15 residues. The chain's CDR3 is CASRKQGSYGNTIYF. Written as DNA, the CDR3 is TGTGCCAGCAGAAAACAGGGAAGCTACGGAAACACCATATATTTT.